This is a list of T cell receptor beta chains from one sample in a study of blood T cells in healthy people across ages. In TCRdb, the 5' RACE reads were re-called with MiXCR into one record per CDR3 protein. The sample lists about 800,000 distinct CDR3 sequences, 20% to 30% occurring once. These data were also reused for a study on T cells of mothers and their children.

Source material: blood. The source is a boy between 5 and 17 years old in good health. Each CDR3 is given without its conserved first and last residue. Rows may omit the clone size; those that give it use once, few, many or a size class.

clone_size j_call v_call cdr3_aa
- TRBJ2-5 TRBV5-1 ASSRLGQGAYEQH
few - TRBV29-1 SVLGLAGINNEQF
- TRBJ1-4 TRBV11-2 ASSLWVGEKPF
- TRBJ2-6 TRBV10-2 ASSDRPSGANVLT
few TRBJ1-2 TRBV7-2 ASSLDRWGYT
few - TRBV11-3 ASSLTLLAGGLNEQF
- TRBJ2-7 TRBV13 ASSVTGGAGYEQY
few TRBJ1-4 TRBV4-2 ASSREPGGGEKLF
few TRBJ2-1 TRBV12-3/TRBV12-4 ATVSYNEQF
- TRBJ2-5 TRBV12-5 ASGWGEAQY
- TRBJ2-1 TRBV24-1 ATSDLGLAGGLHEQC
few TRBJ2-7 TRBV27 ASTGLGGATYEQY
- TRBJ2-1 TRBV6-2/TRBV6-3 ASSHAGMEAVNEQF
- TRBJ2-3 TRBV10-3 AISDLTDTQY
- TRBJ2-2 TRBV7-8 ASSPDRGALNTGELF
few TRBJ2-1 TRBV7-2 ASSLDYDNEQF
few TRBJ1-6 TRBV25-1 ASSEFRQGESPLH
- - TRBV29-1 SAITGLHEQY
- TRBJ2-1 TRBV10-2 ASSLDVGWGEGEQF
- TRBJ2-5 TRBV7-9 ASSPARAGEGKETQY
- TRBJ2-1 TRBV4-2 ASSQDIGTGGLYEQF
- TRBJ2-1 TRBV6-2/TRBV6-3 ASSYSSGSYEQF
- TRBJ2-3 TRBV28 ASSLEVAGGTTDTQY
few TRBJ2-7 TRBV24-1 ATWDRRLTSYEQY
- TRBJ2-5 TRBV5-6 ASSFGTGGRPPLQETQY
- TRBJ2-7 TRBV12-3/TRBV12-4 ASSRHNQDEQY
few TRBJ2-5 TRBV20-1 SARDPMYEQY
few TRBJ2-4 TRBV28 ASSFLSSKNIQY
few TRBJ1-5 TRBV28 ASSHRGSQPQH
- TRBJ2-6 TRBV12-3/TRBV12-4 ASSLSFTGSGANVPT
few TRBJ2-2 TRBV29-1 SVENPGHTGELF
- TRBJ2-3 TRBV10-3 ATSDDSVRQREY
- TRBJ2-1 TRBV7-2 ASSFIGKAANEQF
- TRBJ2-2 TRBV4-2 ASSLPDPTGELF
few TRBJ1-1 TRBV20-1 SASPRNGVEAF
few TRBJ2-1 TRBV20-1 SARDSGGAYNEQF
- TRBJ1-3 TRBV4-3 ASSPEDRGPGNTIY
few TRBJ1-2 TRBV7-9 ASSSHSQGVRAGYT
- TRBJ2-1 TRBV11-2 ASSLDIQRRAEAYNEQF
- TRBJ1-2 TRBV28 ASSAPDRELHYGYT
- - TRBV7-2 TGSPYSGGEQY
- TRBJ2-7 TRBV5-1 ASSSVPGARGDEQY
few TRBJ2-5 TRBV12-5 ASGSGTGSHQETQY
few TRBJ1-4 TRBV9 ASSPRRSDEKLF
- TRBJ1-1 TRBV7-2 ASSLLGTENTEAF
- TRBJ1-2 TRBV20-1 SANAYGYT
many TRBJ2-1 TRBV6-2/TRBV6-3 ASSAFSGGLRNEQF
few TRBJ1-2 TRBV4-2 ASSPNQGGYGYT
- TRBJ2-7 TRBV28 ASSSGTGGEGPAYEQY